The rows below give T cell receptor beta chains drawn from one sample of a study of blood T cell repertoires in COVID-19. TCRdb's table, derived via immunoSEQ multiplex PCR, lists solely in-frame clones and lacks some. The profile shows 85,000 to 100,000 clones, around 85% of them singletons. Sequences were obtained from peripheral blood. The receptors originated from a woman aged 55-69 years with COVID-19, enrolled during active disease. Each CDR3 is given with its conserved first and last residue. A D gene is named only where the DNA matches it firmly. Only some rows state a clone size, as once, few, many or a class for expanded clones.

>TRBJ2-7|17|TRBD2|TRBV7-2|NA
CASSPPGTSESVYEQYF
TGTGCCAGCAGCCCCCCCGGGACTAGCGAGTCTGTCTACGAGCAGTACTTC
>TRBJ1-6|14|NA|TRBV7-6|NA
CASSPDSYNSPLHF
TGTGCCAGCAGCCCAGACAGTTATAATTCACCCCTCCACTTT
>TRBJ1-3|15|TRBD1|TRBV5-4|NA
CASSLQGAIGNTIYF
TGTGCCAGCAGCTTACAGGGGGCTATTGGAAACACCATATATTTT
>TRBJ1-6|18|NA|TRBV20-1|NA
CSASVREGKSSYNLPLHF
TGCAGTGCTAGTGTCCGGGAAGGAAAGAGCTCCTATAATTTACCCCTCCACTTT
>TRBJ1-2|14|TRBD1|TRBV6-6|NA
CASSYPGTAYGYTF
TGTGCCAGCAGTTACCCCGGGACAGCTTATGGCTACACCTTC
>TRBJ2-1|13|NA|TRBV7-3|NA
CASSFEGADEQFF
TGTGCCAGCAGCTTTGAGGGTGCGGATGAGCAGTTCTTC
>TRBJ2-5|14|TRBD1|TRBV4-1|NA
CASSPGQGRETQYF
TGCGCCAGCAGCCCTGGACAGGGAAGAGAGACCCAGTACTTC
>TRBJ1-6|15|TRBD1|TRBV28|NA
CASSEDRAGNSPLHF
TGTGCCAGCAGTGAGGACAGGGCCGGGAATTCACCCCTCCACTTT
>TRBJ2-3|14|NA|TRBV10-3|NA
CAITGGSATDTQYF
TGTGCCATCACCGGCGGGTCGGCCACAGATACGCAGTATTTT
>TRBJ2-7|15|TRBD1|TRBV4-3|NA
CASSQVRGTGYEQYF
TGCGCCAGCAGCCAAGTACGAGGGACAGGATACGAGCAGTACTTC
>TRBJ2-7|15|TRBD1|TRBV24-1|NA
CATSDATGGANEQYF
TGTGCCACCAGTGACGCCACAGGGGGCGCAAACGAGCAGTACTTC
>TRBJ2-7|14|NA|TRBV7-9|medium-sized
CASSLVGLTYEQYF
TGTGCCAGCAGCTTAGTGGGGCTTACCTACGAGCAGTACTTC
>TRBJ2-1|15|TRBD2|TRBV5-1|NA
CASSLIGGDYNEQFF
TGCGCCAGCAGCTTGATCGGGGGGGACTACAATGAGCAGTTCTTC
>TRBJ1-4|15|NA|TRBV15|NA
CATSRDRTGREKLFF
TGTGCCACCAGCAGAGATCGGACGGGAAGAGAAAAACTGTTTTTT
>TRBJ1-5|17|NA|TRBV5-8|NA
CASRRAGTPLGHQPQHF
TGTGCCAGCAGACGTGCCGGGACACCCTTGGGGCATCAGCCCCAGCATTTT
>TRBJ2-7|14|NA|TRBV30|NA
CAWSVGQLPYEQYF
TGTGCCTGGAGTGTTGGGCAGCTACCCTACGAGCAGTACTTC